The present TCR beta chain was sequenced within a study of early T cells in non-severe SARS-CoV-2 infection. Study in general: Chains were not paired, and sequencing was done on bulk RNA from unsorted whole blood.

Attachment of unique molecular identifiers was made to individual cDNA molecules. TCRdb re-called the 5' RACE reads through MiXCR, storing one row per CDR3 protein. The repertoire holds 100,000 or so distinct CDR3 sequences, about 15% seen once, with about 4.7% in the top ten. As concerns this clonotype: Its antigen remains unknown.

Study results and caveats: A preference for anti-spike CD8 responses marked VDJdb matching, which missed private and CD4 specificities.

V dropped 6 bases and J dropped 5; count of bases not matched to a gene: 6. The CDR3 runs to 12 residues. Germline loops: CDR1 DFQATT, CDR2 SNEGSKA (reference sequence). The TCR sequence derives from an adult who was a healthcare worker with PCR-confirmed SARS-CoV-2 infection or an uninfected control (not recorded which). The chain combines TRBV20-1 with TRBJ1-2; 7 bases map to TRBD1. Sample: whole blood, taken at baseline. The CDR3 coding sequence is TGCAGTGCGCCACCAGGGGGGTATGGCTACACCTTC. Translating gives CSAPPGGYGYTF.